This T cell receptor beta chain emerged from a study of blood T cell repertoires in COVID-19. Study-wide background: Samples taken during acute and convalescent COVID-19 were collected in the United States, Italy and Spain. PBMCs, B-cell-depleted T cells, or T cells provided the cDNA or gDNA that made up the material.

V lost 3 bases and J 2 bases, leaving 14 bases between the germline ends. Germline values: CDR1 SQVTM, CDR2 ANQGSEA. The CDR3 length is 15 residues. This clone showed up just once. Clones were sequenced by immunoSEQ multiplex PCR, and TCRdb holds only the in-frame ones, with some missing. The sample contains 120,000 or so clones, about 80% of which appear only once. The chain employs TRBV29-1 and TRBJ2-1, with D maybe TRBD2 (5 bases). Source material: peripheral blood. The source of this sequence is a man between 60 and 75 years old with acute or convalescent COVID-19. Written as DNA, the CDR3 is TGCAGCGTTGACTACTGGAAGGGAGCCTACAATGAGCAGTTCTTC. It is translated as CSVDYWKGAYNEQFF.